Sequencing of this T cell receptor beta chain was carried out in a study of read filtering for tumor transcriptome and immune sequencing. Study-level points and caveats: This fraction held mixed bone marrow immune cells after CD138-negative sorting. Without single-read clonotypes, shared clonotype proportions correlated more between IR-seq and RNA-seq.

A remark on this clonotype: Its antigen is currently unknown. The junction departs from germline at one end; a sequencing error may be responsible.

This CDR3 region has 14 residues. Per germline, CDR1 SGHRS and CDR2 YFSETQ. Molecular barcoded adaptors covering alpha/delta and beta/gamma chains were used on about 390 ng RNA. TCRdb redid the calling of the reads with MiXCR, one entry per CDR3 protein. The sample carries 55,000 to 60,000 distinct CDR3 sequences, 9% to 15% recorded once. Sequenced material: a population of CD138-negative cells sorted from bone marrow. The chain joins TRBV5-1 to TRBJ1-2; D is possibly TRBD1 (6 bases). The receptor comes from a donor aged 40 or older with multiple myeloma. CDR3 amino acids: CASSTGPQGSGHTF. CDR3 nucleotides: TGCGCCAGCAGCACCGGTCCCCAGGGGTCTGGCCACACCTTC.